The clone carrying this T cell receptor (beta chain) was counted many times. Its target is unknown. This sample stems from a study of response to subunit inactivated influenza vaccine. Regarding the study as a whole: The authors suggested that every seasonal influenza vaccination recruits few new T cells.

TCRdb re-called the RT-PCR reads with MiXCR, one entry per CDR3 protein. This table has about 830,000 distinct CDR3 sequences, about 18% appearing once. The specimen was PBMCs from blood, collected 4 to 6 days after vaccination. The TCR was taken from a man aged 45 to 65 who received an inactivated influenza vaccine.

CDR3 coding DNA: TGCAGCGTTGAAGGGTTCATGCAGGGCATGGTGGGGACCCAGTACTTC. This encodes CSVEGFMQGMVGTQYF. The chain joins TRBV29-1 to TRBJ2-5; D might be TRBD1 (5 bases). V was clipped by 1 base and J by 7 bases, with 22 bases between them. In germline, CDR1 is SQVTM, CDR2 ANQGSEA. CDR3 length: 16 amino acids. Supplemented by reference TRBV29-1 and TRBJ2-5, the full variable domain reads SAVISQKPSRDICQRGTSLTIQCQVDSQVTMMFWYRQQPGQSLTLIATANQGSEATYESGFVIDKFPISRPNLTFSTLTVSNMSPEDSSIYLCSVEGFMQGMVGTQYFGPGTRLLVL.